This T cell receptor (beta chain) was documented in a study of identical twins. Study-wide results and limits: In cord blood, abundant beta clonotypes had fewer insertions; memory showed no trend. Models underpredicted monozygotic twin sharing of out-of-frame TCR alpha. An excess of low generation probability was shown by twin-shared out-of-frame alpha sequences.

Trimming left V 6 bases short and J 0 bases short, with 18 bases between. The CDR3 spans 17 residues. The germline CDR1 and CDR2 sequences are DFQATT and SNEGSKA (reference sequence). This clonotype has more than one count but fewer than ten. What it recognizes is unknown. Each cDNA held unique molecular identifiers, and template switching gave it a universal primer site. TCRdb reanalysed the 5' RACE reads using MiXCR and keeps one entry per CDR3 protein. The sample yields around 1.7 million distinct CDR3 sequences, less than 40% seen once. Sequencing was done on a sample of cord blood. This receptor was taken from a newborn girl in good health. The V gene is TRBV20-1, the J gene TRBJ2-6; D remains ambiguous. This chain's CDR3 is CSARPRTVLSGANVLTF. The CDR3 DNA reads as TGCAGTGCCAGACCCCGGACGGTTCTCTCTGGGGCCAACGTCCTGACTTTC.